The 18 T cell receptor beta chains presented below share a single source sample, sequenced in a study of control samples from healthy donors and cancer patients. Only in-frame clones appear in the TCRdb table, and some are missing; sequencing was by immunoSEQ multiplex PCR. The sample consists of just under 150,000 clones, about 91% of them appearing once. Sequenced input: blood. Receptors originate from a man aged 30-40 years in good health.

The chain joins TRBV2 to TRBJ2-1; 7 bases agree with TRBD1. V dropped 3 bases and J dropped 5; count of bases not matched to a gene: 4. The germline gives CDR1 SNHLY, CDR2 FYNNEI. CDR3 length equals 14 residues. As DNA, the CDR3 is TGTGCCAGCAGTGAGCCCGGGACAGACAATGAGCAGTTCTTC. This gives the protein CASSEPGTDNEQFF. Looking up the rest from reference TRBV2 and TRBJ2-1 gives the full variable domain: EPEVTQTPSHQVTQMGQEVILRCVPISNHLYFYWYRQILGQKVEFLVSFYNNEISEKSEIFDDQFSVERPDGSNFTLKIRSTKLEDSAMYFCASSEPGTDNEQFFGPGTRLTVL.

The rearrangement uses TRBV28 and TRBJ2-6; D possibly matches TRBD1 or TRBD2 (6 bases each). Deletions cut 1 base from V and 6 bases from J, with 13 bases between. The germline V gene has CDR1 MDHEN and CDR2 SYDVKM. The CDR3 length is 16 residues. The CDR3 region has the DNA TGTGCCAGCAGTTTATTTATAGGGGGGAAGGCCAACGTCCTGACTTTC. As protein: CASSLFIGGKANVLTF.

The J gene is TRBJ1-2, the V gene TRBV27; D not certain. With 6 bases removed from V and 8 bases from J, the gap between germline ends came to 13 bases. CDR1 is MNHEY, CDR2 SMNVEV, per germline (reference sequence). The length of the CDR3 is 12 residues. Here the CDR3 reads CASSPDLRGYTF. CDR3 in DNA: TGTGCCAGCAGCCCCGACTTGAGGGGCTACACCTTC.

The chain combines TRBV7-8 with TRBJ1-4, with no clear D. V dropped 1 base and J dropped 0 bases, with 12 bases sitting between them. Germline values: CDR1 SGHVS, CDR2 FQNEAQ. CDR3 length: 17 residues. CDR3 region: CASSLGGRLATNEKLFF. In DNA, the CDR3 is TGTGCCAGCAGCTTAGGCGGACGGCTTGCAACTAATGAAAAACTGTTTTTT.

This clone is a singleton in its sample. The chain carries TRBV5-4 and TRBJ2-1; 10 nucleotides agree with TRBD2. V dropped 3 bases and J dropped 8; count of bases not matched to a gene: 14. The CDR3 covers 17 residues. The germline V gene encodes CDR1 SGHNT and CDR2 YYREEE (reference sequence). In nucleotides, the CDR3 is TGTGCCAGCAGCTCCCGGCGTAGCGGGGGGTTTCACGATGAGCAGTTCTTC. It codes for CASSSRRSGGFHDEQFF.

V gene TRBV7-3 combines with J gene TRBJ1-1, with D unresolved. Per germline, CDR1 SGHTA and CDR2 FQGTGA. This CDR3 is 13 amino acids long. The V end lost 5 bases, the J end lost 3 bases, and 10 bases lay between the germline ends. CDR3: CASSTYDYTEAFF. CDR3 nucleotides: TGTGCCAGCAGCACCTACGATTACACTGAAGCTTTCTTT.

This chain links TRBV2 with TRBJ2-7, with 9 positions matching TRBD1. Germline V CDR1 and CDR2: SNHLY, FYNNEI. Trimming cost V 6 bases and J 3 bases; bases outside gene matches: 3. The CDR3 length is 13 residues. Here the CDR3 DNA reads TGTGCCAGCAGCGGACAGGGGCGCTACGAGCAGTACTTC. Its protein product is CASSGQGRYEQYF. Full variable domain (outside the CDR3, taken from reference TRBV2 and TRBJ2-7): EPEVTQTPSHQVTQMGQEVILRCVPISNHLYFYWYRQILGQKVEFLVSFYNNEISEKSEIFDDQFSVERPDGSNFTLKIRSTKLEDSAMYFCASSGQGRYEQYFGPGTRLTVT.

The rearrangement uses TRBV7-6 and TRBJ2-1; 9 bases agree with TRBD2. The CDR3 runs 13 residues. The V gene's germline CDR1 is SGHVS and CDR2 FNYEAQ. J lost 9 bases, V lost 5 bases, and 5 bases had no gene match. The CDR3 loop is CASSLRGGSEQFF. The CDR3 DNA reads as TGTGCCAGCAGCCTGCGGGGGGGCTCTGAGCAGTTCTTC. Drawing the rest from reference TRBV7-6 and TRBJ2-1, the complete variable domain is GAGVSQSPRYKVTKRGQDVALRCDPISGHVSLYWYRQALGQGPEFLTYFNYEAQQDKSGLPNDRFSAERPEGSISTLTIQRTEQRDSAMYRCASSLRGGSEQFFGPGTRLTVL.

The V call is TRBV27, the J call TRBJ2-1, with 11 bases fitting TRBD1. Looked up from germline, CDR1 is MNHEY and CDR2 is SMNVEV (reference sequence). The CDR3 has 15 amino acids. V was clipped by 10 bases and J by 8 bases; unmatched bases: 13. CDR3 sequence (DNA): TGTGCCACTGCTTTACTACCGGGACAGGGGGATGAGCAGTTCTTC. Residues: CATALLPGQGDEQFF.

The chain links TRBV27 to TRBJ1-5, with unresolved D. V was pared by 2 bases and J by 6 bases, with 8 bases between. Germline assignment: CDR1 MNHEY and CDR2 SMNVEV (reference sequence). The CDR3 has 13 amino acids. CDR3 DNA sequence: TGTGCCAGCAGTTTACAGGTCGGTCAGCCCCAGCATTTT. Translated, it gives CASSLQVGQPQHF.

The rearrangement uses TRBV19 and TRBJ1-5; D possibly corresponds to TRBD1 (5 bases). The V end was cut by 7 bases, the J end by 2 bases, with 12 bases between. Germline V gives CDR1 LNHDA, CDR2 SQIVND (reference sequence). The CDR3 has 14 amino acids. CDR3 sequence reads: CASMGGKGNQPQHF. For the CDR3, the DNA is TGTGCCAGTATGGGGGGAAAGGGCAATCAGCCCCAGCATTTT.

This chain links TRBV18 with TRBJ1-1; no reliable D call. The CDR3 spans 14 residues. Trimming pared 3 bases from V and 6 bases from J, leaving 14 bases between. CDR1 is KGHSH, CDR2 LQKENI, per germline. The CDR3 nucleotides read TGTGCCAGCTCACCCCGGACGGCCTCTTCTGAAGCTTTCTTT. Residues: CASSPRTASSEAFF.

The chain recombines TRBV11-1 with TRBJ2-7; 7 positions agree with TRBD1. V shed 5 bases, J shed 2 bases, and the junction held 6 bases outside the gene matches. The germline CDR1 and CDR2 sequences are SGHAT and FQDESV (reference sequence). This CDR3 is 14 amino acids long. The CDR3 region is CASSIRDRPYEQYF. In DNA form, the CDR3 reads TGTGCCAGCAGCATAAGGGACAGACCCTACGAGCAGTACTTC.

This rearrangement joins TRBV6-5 to TRBJ1-2, with D perhaps matching TRBD1 (6 bases). With 0 bases removed from V and 4 bases from J, the gap between germline ends came to 12 bases. There are 15 residues in the CDR3. The germline gives CDR1 MNHEY, CDR2 SVGAGI. The CDR3 loop reads CASSYSSRGGYGYTF. The DNA of the CDR3 is TGTGCCAGCAGTTACTCGTCCAGGGGTGGCTATGGCTACACCTTC.

The V and J genes are TRBV6-4 and TRBJ2-1; 8 bases align to TRBD2. V trimming: 6 bases; J trimming: 4 bases; junction bases outside the gene matches: 11. This CDR3 spans 16 amino acids. Germline V gene data show CDR1 as MRHNA and CDR2 as SNTAGT. The CDR3 reads CASSPAGGASYNEQFF. CDR3 coding DNA: TGTGCCAGCAGCCCAGCCGGGGGGGCGTCATACAATGAGCAGTTCTTC.

The chain is built from TRBV7-9 and TRBJ1-2, with unresolved D. V lost 1 base and J 5 bases, leaving 14 bases between the germline ends. From germline, CDR1 is SEHNR and CDR2 FQNEAQ (reference sequence). The CDR3 covers 15 residues. In DNA form, the CDR3 reads TGTGCCAGCAGCTTAGGTGGTGGGCCTCGGTATGGCTACACCTTC. It yields the protein CASSLGGGPRYGYTF.

The chain is built from TRBV7-9 and TRBJ2-7, with D perhaps given as TRBD1 or TRBD2 (6 bases each). CDR3 size: 15 residues. Germline V gene data show CDR1 as SEHNR and CDR2 as FQNEAQ (reference sequence). Trimming shortened V by 5 bases and J by 4 bases, and 18 bases separated the two germline ends. The CDR3 DNA reads as TGTGCCAGCAGCCTAGGGGTCGGGGGCGTTTACGAGCAGTACTTC. The encoded protein is CASSLGVGGVYEQYF.

V and J are TRBV5-6 and TRBJ2-7; 8 bases line up with TRBD1. This CDR3 spans 12 amino acids. V lost 4 bases to trimming and J lost 6 bases; unmatched junction nucleotides: 3. Germline V CDR1 and CDR2: SGHDT, YYEEEE. This chain's CDR3 is CASSVTGAEQYF. The CDR3 DNA reads TGTGCCAGCAGCGTGACAGGGGCCGAGCAGTACTTC.